These T cell receptor beta chains were read from a single sample in a study of OX40 agonist ivuxolimab in advanced cancers. The protocol was immunoSEQ multiplex PCR, while the TCRdb copy is restricted to in-frame clones and leaves out a portion. The sample gives about 70,000 clones, 80% to 95% of which show up once; more than 7.5% is in the top ten. The sample consisted of CD4+ or CD8+ T cells sorted from blood, taken in a trial of the OX40 agonist ivuxolimab. The origin of the receptors is an adult with an advanced solid tumor such as melanoma, head and neck, liver or kidney cancer. Each CDR3 is given with its conserved first and last residue. D genes are given only for firm matches. Size is stated for part of the rows, as once, few or many counts, or as a class when the clone is expanded.

clone size	V gene	J gene	D gene	CDR3 length	CDR3 protein	CDR3 DNA
.	TRBV7-6	TRBJ2-2	.	16	CASSLNKQGNTGELFF	TGTGCCAGCAGCTTAAATAAGCAGGGTAACACCGGGGAGCTGTTTTTT
.	TRBV5-4	TRBJ2-7	TRBD2	14	CASSRTSEYYEQYF	TGTGCCAGCAGCCGGACTAGCGAATACTACGAGCAGTACTTC
.	TRBV6-5	TRBJ2-7	TRBD2	13	CASSLGTSHEQYF	TGTGCCAGCAGCCTCGGGACTAGCCACGAGCAGTACTTC
.	TRBV28	TRBJ2-7	TRBD2	14	CASRSGGEGYEQYF	TGTGCCAGCAGATCTGGGGGGGAAGGATACGAGCAGTACTTC
.	TRBV9	TRBJ2-3	TRBD2	15	CASSSSGGTIDTQYF	TGTGCCAGCAGCTCTAGCGGGGGCACGATAGATACGCAGTATTTT
.	TRBV19	TRBJ2-3	.	14	CASSTLGGLDTQYF	TGTGCCAGTAGTACCCTCGGGGGTTTGGATACGCAGTATTTT
.	TRBV7-2	TRBJ1-1	.	14	CASSLLSRNTEAFF	TGTGCCAGCAGCTTATTGTCCCGGAACACTGAAGCTTTCTTT
.	TRBV11-2	TRBJ2-1	TRBD2	15	CASSLYLAGDNEQFF	TGTGCCAGCAGCTTATACCTAGCGGGCGACAATGAGCAGTTCTTC
.	TRBV30	TRBJ1-1	.	13	CAWTPGTNTEAFF	TGTGCCTGGACCCCAGGGACGAACACTGAAGCTTTCTTT
.	TRBV19	TRBJ2-7	.	14	CASSILWASDEQYF	TGTGCCAGTAGTATACTATGGGCTAGCGACGAGCAGTACTTC
once	TRBV9	TRBJ2-7	TRBD2	16	CASSGGLAGGSYEQYF	TGTGCCAGCAGCGGTGGACTAGCGGGGGGGTCCTACGAGCAGTACTTC
.	TRBV19	TRBJ2-1	TRBD2	18	CASSIFLAGVSSYNEQFF	TGTGCCAGTAGTATATTCCTAGCGGGGGTAAGCTCCTACAATGAGCAGTTCTTC
.	TRBV19	TRBJ2-7	.	15	CASSILPSSSYEQYF	TGTGCCAGTAGTATACTGCCGTCGTCCTCCTACGAGCAGTACTTC
.	TRBV2	TRBJ2-4	TRBD2	15	CASTWTSGGINIQYF	TGTGCCAGCACCTGGACTAGCGGGGGCATAAACATTCAGTACTTC
.	TRBV9	TRBJ2-3	TRBD2	16	CASSDGTIYRTDTQYF	TGTGCCAGCAGCGACGGGACTATCTACCGCACAGATACGCAGTATTTT
.	TRBV11-2	TRBJ2-2	.	15	CASSPNRASTGELFF	TGTGCCAGCAGCCCTAACAGGGCGAGCACCGGGGAGCTGTTTTTT
.	TRBV6-5	TRBJ2-1	.	15	CASSYWENGYNEQFF	TGTGCCAGCAGTTACTGGGAAAACGGGTACAATGAGCAGTTCTTC
.	TRBV7-9	TRBJ2-7	.	13	CASSLPGSYEQYF	TGTGCCAGCAGTCTTCCCGGCTCCTACGAGCAGTACTTC
.	TRBV13	TRBJ2-5	TRBD2	15	CASSLGAGGPKTQYF	TGTGCCAGCAGCTTAGGTGCGGGGGGGCCTAAGACCCAGTACTTC
.	TRBV19	TRBJ1-2	TRBD1	15	CASSIWDRATDGYTF	TGTGCCAGTAGTATATGGGACAGGGCCACGGATGGCTACACCTTC
.	TRBV6-5	TRBJ2-5	TRBD1	14	CASSYGQAKETQYF	TGTGCCAGCAGTTACGGACAGGCTAAAGAGACCCAGTACTTC
.	TRBV12-5	TRBJ2-7	TRBD1	13	CASGARQGGEQYF	TGTGCTAGTGGTGCCCGACAGGGGGGCGAGCAGTACTTC
.	TRBV6-6	TRBJ1-1	.	12	CASRTVNTEAFF	TGTGCCAGCAGGACAGTGAACACTGAAGCTTTCTTT
.	TRBV30	TRBJ1-6	.	15	CAWEERQLYNSPLHF	TGTGCCTGGGAAGAGAGACAACTCTATAATTCACCCCTCCACTTT
.	TRBV2	TRBJ2-4	TRBD1	13	CASLDRAKNIQYF	TGTGCCAGCTTGGACAGGGCCAAAAACATTCAGTACTTC
.	TRBV2	TRBJ1-2	.	16	CASSEGVQQGNYGYTF	TGTGCCAGCAGTGAAGGGGTGCAACAGGGAAACTATGGCTACACCTTC
once	TRBV7-8	TRBJ2-7	TRBD2	17	CASSLGTSNPRFYEQYF	TGTGCCAGCAGCTTAGGGACTAGTAACCCGAGATTCTACGAGCAGTACTTC
.	TRBV11-3	TRBJ1-5	.	19	CASSPPPGRRKYSNQPQHF	TGTGCCAGCAGCCCTCCCCCTGGGCGGAGGAAATATAGCAATCAGCCCCAGCATTTT
few	TRBV14	TRBJ1-2	.	13	CASSPGRGYGYTF	TGTGCCAGCAGCCCGGGACGGGGATATGGCTACACCTTC
.	TRBV13	TRBJ2-3	.	16	CASSPLEGPSTDTQYF	TGTGCCAGCAGCCCCCTGGAGGGCCCCTCGACAGATACGCAGTATTTT
.	TRBV10-2	TRBJ2-2	TRBD1	14	CASRTGGMDGELFF	TGCGCCAGTAGGACAGGGGGGATGGACGGGGAGCTGTTTTTT
.	TRBV19	TRBJ2-1	TRBD2	13	CASTGTSLNEQFF	TGTGCCAGTACAGGGACTAGCTTAAATGAGCAGTTCTTC
.	TRBV11-2	TRBJ1-2	.	15	CASSPGGGSAWGYTF	TGTGCCAGCAGCCCCGGGGGGGGGTCAGCGTGGGGCTACACCTTC
.	TRBV27	TRBJ1-1	.	16	CASSSSFGEMNTEAFF	TGTGCCAGCAGCTCTTCATTCGGGGAGATGAACACTGAAGCTTTCTTT
.	TRBV5-8	TRBJ1-4	.	13	CASRSRGIEKLFF	TGTGCCAGCCGATCTCGGGGGATAGAAAAACTGTTTTTT
.	TRBV27	TRBJ1-3	TRBD1	18	CASSLLGAGGSAGNTIYF	TGTGCCAGCAGTTTACTGGGGGCAGGGGGCTCAGCTGGAAACACCATATATTTT
.	TRBV7-3	TRBJ2-1	.	16	CASSLLGGLGRNEQFF	TGTGCCAGCAGCTTATTGGGGGGCCTAGGACGAAATGAGCAGTTCTTC
.	TRBV6-6	TRBJ1-2	TRBD1	16	CASSYGIDRVDYGYTF	TGTGCCAGCAGTTACGGAATAGACAGGGTCGACTATGGCTACACCTTC
once	TRBV9	TRBJ2-3	.	16	CASSVHGGRSTDTQYF	TGTGCCAGCAGCGTCCACGGGGGGCGGAGCACAGATACGCAGTATTTT
once	TRBV4-3	TRBJ1-1	.	13	CASSQARNTEAFF	TGCGCCAGCAGCCAAGCCCGGAACACTGAAGCTTTCTTT
.	TRBV9	TRBJ1-5	.	15	CASSTRDISNQPQHF	TGTGCCAGCAGCACCCGGGACATTAGCAATCAGCCCCAGCATTTT
.	TRBV7-9	TRBJ1-3	TRBD1	16	CASSEWTGSSGNTIYF	TGTGCCAGCAGCGAGTGGACAGGGAGCTCTGGAAACACCATATATTTT
.	TRBV7-6	TRBJ2-2	.	17	CASSLERGDRLIGELFF	TGTGCCAGCAGCCTTGAGAGGGGGGACAGACTGATCGGGGAGCTGTTTTTT
.	TRBV6-4	TRBJ1-1	TRBD1	14	CASREGQGNTEAFF	TGTGCCAGCAGGGAGGGACAGGGGAACACTGAAGCTTTCTTT
.	TRBV6-4	TRBJ2-2	TRBD2	14	CARNSGGALGELFF	TGTGCCCGGAATAGCGGGGGGGCCCTCGGGGAGCTGTTTTTT
.	TRBV27	TRBJ2-7	.	13	CASSLEGSYEQYF	TGTGCCAGCAGTTTAGAGGGTTCCTACGAGCAGTACTTC
.	TRBV27	TRBJ1-4	.	12	CASRAGSEKLFF	TGTGCCAGCAGGGCGGGATCTGAAAAACTGTTTTTT
.	TRBV7-8	TRBJ1-2	.	14	CASSLAKGSYGYTF	TGTGCCAGCAGCTTAGCAAAGGGTAGCTATGGCTACACCTTC
.	TRBV19	TRBJ1-5	.	15	CASSMAGRPNQPQHF	TGTGCCAGTAGTATGGCCGGCCGGCCCAATCAGCCCCAGCATTTT
.	TRBV28	TRBJ1-5	TRBD1	15	CASNRRQGGNQPQHF	TGTGCCAGCAACCGGAGACAGGGGGGCAATCAGCCCCAGCATTTT
.	TRBV9	TRBJ2-1	TRBD2	15	CASSLSGGPGNEQFF	TGTGCCAGCAGCCTCAGCGGGGGGCCCGGGAATGAGCAGTTCTTC
.	TRBV2	TRBJ2-3	.	15	CASSEGFASTDTQYF	TGTGCCAGCAGTGAAGGGTTCGCTAGCACAGATACGCAGTATTTT
.	TRBV13	TRBJ1-2	.	14	CASSLRRDLRSYTF	TGTGCCAGCAGCTTACGGAGGGACCTCAGGAGCTACACCTTC
.	TRBV6-1	TRBJ2-7	.	13	CASRVRDTYEQYF	TGTGCCAGCAGGGTACGGGACACCTACGAGCAGTACTTC
few	TRBV10-3	TRBJ2-7	TRBD1	15	CAISDKDRVGHEQYF	TGTGCCATCAGTGATAAAGACAGGGTAGGACACGAGCAGTACTTC
.	TRBV2	TRBJ1-2	.	12	CASSDGNYGYTF	TGTGCCAGCAGTGACGGTAACTATGGCTACACCTTC
.	TRBV4-2	TRBJ1-2	.	15	CASSPTWAATYGYTF	TGTGCCAGCAGCCCAACCTGGGCAGCCACCTATGGCTACACCTTC
once	TRBV27	TRBJ1-2	.	13	CASSPLINYGYTF	TGTGCCAGCAGTCCACTGATTAATTATGGCTACACCTTC
.	TRBV5-1	TRBJ2-1	.	16	CASSPWEGRRGNEQFF	TGCGCCAGCAGCCCCTGGGAGGGAAGGAGGGGGAATGAGCAGTTCTTC